The 21 T cell receptor beta chains below come from one sample, sequenced in a study of identical twins. TCRdb recomputed calls from the 5' RACE reads with MiXCR, one row per CDR3 protein. Among some 270,000 distinct CDR3 sequences, about 8.5% were seen once, and the ten largest hold 3%. These data were also filed under a second study, of yellow fever vaccine responses in identical twins.

The sequenced material came from CD8+ T cells sorted from blood. Receptors were obtained from a woman between 18 and 29 years old in good health.

This clonotype was seen repeatedly, ten times or more. This chain connects TRBV29-1 to TRBJ1-1, with D maybe TRBD1 (5 bases). V lost 7 bases to trimming and J lost 0 bases, with 9 bases between them. CDR1 is SQVTM and CDR2 is ANQGSEA in the germline V gene. There are 12 residues in the CDR3. The CDR3 is CSGGRVNTEAFF. As DNA, the CDR3 is TGCAGCGGGGGACGGGTGAACACTGAAGCTTTCTTT.

This clonotype was recorded many times. The chain is built from TRBV4-3 and TRBJ2-1, with D uncertain. The CDR3 contains 16 residues. Germline CDR1 and CDR2: LGHNA and YSLEER. V was trimmed by 0 bases and J by 4 bases, leaving 13 bases between them. The CDR3 DNA reads TGCGCCAGCAGCCAAGAAGGTGGTGGCGGATACAATGAGCAGTTCTTC. It codes for CASSQEGGGGYNEQFF.

The sample holds a few counts of this clonotype. The chain couples TRBV12-3 or TRBV12-4 to TRBJ1-1; D is undetermined. The CDR3 runs 13 residues. The V and J ends lost 5 bases and 1 base respectively, with 8 bases between them. The CDR3 is CASSPMGNTEAFF. CDR3 nucleotide sequence: TGTGCCAGCAGTCCAATGGGGAACACTGAAGCTTTCTTT.

This clonotype showed up many times. The chain joins TRBV12-3 or TRBV12-4 to TRBJ2-3; 15 nucleotides line up with TRBD2. This CDR3 region has 17 residues. Germline trimming cut 8 bases from V and 4 bases from J; bases unmatched to any gene: 10. CDR3 region: CASSGLAGGPLADTQYF. In nucleotides, the CDR3 is TGTGCCAGCTCCGGACTAGCGGGAGGGCCTTTGGCAGATACGCAGTATTTT.

This chain joins TRBV5-1 and TRBJ2-2, with D perhaps TRBD1 (5 bases). Germline loops: CDR1 SGHRS, CDR2 YFSETQ. The CDR3 runs 16 residues. The V and J ends lost 0 bases and 6 bases respectively, with 15 bases between them. The CDR3 sequence: CASSLVPGYLAGELFF. The CDR3 nucleotides are TGCGCCAGCAGCTTGGTCCCAGGGTATCTCGCCGGGGAGCTGTTTTTT.

This clonotype has more than one count but fewer than ten. The chain recombines TRBV27 with TRBJ1-5, with 8 bases matching TRBD1. V shed 5 bases and J 0 bases; nucleotides not matched to a gene: 3. This CDR3 spans 15 amino acids. CDR1 and CDR2 from the germline V gene are MNHEY and SMNVEV (reference sequence). The CDR3 coding sequence is TGTGCCAGCAGTGATCAGGGGGCTAGCAATCAGCCCCAGCATTTT. Translation: CASSDQGASNQPQHF.

Note on this clonotype: A read error may explain this, as a much larger clone is one base away. CDR3 coding DNA: TGCGGCGTTGTCGGTTCTTGGAAGGGCGGATCCTACGAGCAGTACTTC. It specifies CGVVGSWKGGSYEQYF. The gene calls are TRBV29-1 and TRBJ2-7; D ambiguous. This CDR3 contains 16 residues. Germline-derived CDR1 and CDR2 are SQVTM and ANQGSEA.

The chain recombines TRBV6-1 with TRBJ2-6, with 8 bases lining up with TRBD1. Germline V gene sequence: CDR1 MNHNS, CDR2 SASEGT. This CDR3 comprises 19 residues. The V segment lost 6 bases and the J segment 0 bases; nucleotides outside the gene matches: 13. CDR3 in amino acids: CASRGPGQERSSGANVLTF. As DNA, the CDR3 is TGTGCCAGCAGAGGCCCGGGACAGGAGAGATCCTCTGGGGCCAACGTCCTGACTTTC.

This clonotype was recorded a few times. The chain has TRBV15 and TRBJ2-1; no firm D call. V was trimmed by 6 bases and J by 4 bases, leaving 10 bases between them. The germline gives CDR1 LNHNV, CDR2 YYDKDF (reference sequence). The CDR3 consists of 13 residues. CDR3 amino acids: CATRGSPYNEQFF. In nucleotides, the CDR3 is TGTGCCACCAGAGGGTCCCCTTACAATGAGCAGTTCTTC.

The table lists this clonotype with a few counts. V usage is TRBV7-6 and J usage is TRBJ2-2; D is unclear. The CDR3 consists of 17 residues. With 3 bases removed from V and 0 bases from J, the gap between germline ends came to 14 bases. From germline, CDR1 is SGHVS and CDR2 FNYEAQ. The CDR3: CASSFPPFLPNTGELFF. In DNA, the CDR3 is TGTGCCAGCAGCTTCCCCCCGTTTTTACCGAACACCGGGGAGCTGTTTTTT.

This clonotype was seen ten or more times. The chain combines TRBV4-1 with TRBJ2-7, with TRBD1 matching 9 bases. This CDR3 spans 15 amino acids. The junction had 5 bases not matched to a gene; V was cut back by 2 bases and J by 3 bases. The germline gives CDR1 MGHRA, CDR2 YSYEKL. The CDR3 region has the DNA TGCGCCAGCAGCCAATTAACAGGGGGCAGCTACGAGCAGTACTTC. Encoded protein: CASSQLTGGSYEQYF.

This clonotype was counted many times. The chain is built from TRBV4-2 and TRBJ2-7; 11 bases agree with TRBD2. Germline V gene lookup returns CDR1 LGHNA and CDR2 YNFKEQ. The CDR3 extends over 16 amino acids. The V and J ends lost 0 bases and 6 bases, in that order; junction bases with no gene match: 7. The CDR3 reads CASSQEVTSGGSEQYF. The CDR3, as DNA: TGTGCCAGCAGCCAAGAGGTCACTAGCGGGGGATCCGAGCAGTACTTC.

This clonotype has more than one count but fewer than ten. V usage is TRBV4-3 and J usage is TRBJ2-7; perhaps TRBD1 as D (6 bases). Per the germline V gene, CDR1 is LGHNA and CDR2 is YSLEER. The CDR3 consists of 15 residues. The V end lost 6 bases, the J end lost 4 bases, and 19 bases lay between the germline ends. The CDR3 reads CASSQDSSQLYEQYF. In DNA, the CDR3 is TGCGCCAGCAGTCAGGACAGTTCACAACTTTACGAGCAGTACTTC.

The rearrangement links TRBV20-1 to TRBJ2-3; D may be TRBD1 (5 bases). Trimming took off 2 bases at V and 5 bases at J, with 5 bases between the two ends. Germline V CDR1 and CDR2: DFQATT, SNEGSKA (reference sequence). The CDR3 sequence is 11 residues long. CDR3 bases: TGCAGTGCTAGACAGGGAGATACGCAGTATTTT. Its translation is CSARQGDTQYF.

This clonotype was recorded at least ten times. The genes are TRBV24-1 and TRBJ2-1; D is unclear. The CDR3 is 12 amino acids. Trimming removed 4 bases from V and 9 bases from J, with 9 bases in between. The germline gives CDR1 KGHDR, CDR2 SFDVKD. CDR3 nucleotide sequence: TGTGCCACCAGTGAGGACCGGATTGAGCAGTTCTTC. It specifies CATSEDRIEQFF.

This clonotype was counted ten times or more. The chain has TRBV29-1 and TRBJ2-7; unclear D gene. Germline V CDR1 and CDR2: SQVTM, ANQGSEA. This CDR3 spans 12 amino acids. V shed 6 bases and J shed 5 bases, with 14 bases lying between them. This chain's CDR3 is CSVSGMQNEQYF. The DNA of the CDR3 is TGCAGCGTATCGGGCATGCAGAACGAGCAGTACTTC.

This clonotype was found many times. In DNA form, the CDR3 reads TGTGCCAGCAGCTTATATGGGGGTACCTACGAGCAGTACTTC. Its translation: CASSLYGGTYEQYF. This chain uses TRBV7-2 with TRBJ2-7; the D gene could be TRBD1 or TRBD2 (5 bases each). The V and J ends lost 2 bases and 2 bases respectively, with 10 bases between them. Germline V gene data show CDR1 as SGHTA and CDR2 as FQGNSA. CDR3 length: 14 residues. Looking up the rest from reference TRBV7-2 and TRBJ2-7 gives the full variable domain: GAGVSQSPSNKVTEKGKDVELRCDPISGHTALYWYRQSLGQGLEFLIYFQGNSAPDKSGLPSDRFSAERTGGSVSTLTIQRTQQEDSAVYLCASSLYGGTYEQYFGPGTRLTVT.

This clonotype was detected only once. The chain is built from TRBV27 and TRBJ1-5; 7 bases fit TRBD1. V trimming: 0 bases; J trimming: 2 bases; junction bases outside the gene matches: 10. The CDR3 runs 18 residues. Germline V CDR1 and CDR2: MNHEY, SMNVEV (reference sequence). CDR3 coding DNA: TGTGCCAGCAGTTTATCGCGACAGGGACCAGTGGGCAATCAGCCCCAGCATTTT. Protein: CASSLSRQGPVGNQPQHF.

This clonotype was seen many times. This chain joins TRBV4-3 and TRBJ2-7, with TRBD1 matching over 9 bases. The CDR3 is 13 residues long. V dropped 9 bases and J dropped 4; count of bases not matched to a gene: 7. CDR1 and CDR2 from the germline V gene are LGHNA and YSLEER. The CDR3 spells CASSTGGSYEQYF. The CDR3 coding sequence is TGCGCCAGTTCCACAGGGGGCTCATACGAGCAGTACTTC.

The chain recombines TRBV9 with TRBJ1-1; 10 bases agree with TRBD1. The length of the CDR3 is 14 residues. The germline gives CDR1 SGDLS, CDR2 YYNGEE. J lost 6 bases, V lost 3 bases, and 5 bases had no gene match. CDR3 DNA sequence: TGTGCCAGCAGCGAGGGGACAGGGGACCCTGAAGCTTTCTTT. It specifies CASSEGTGDPEAFF.

The CDR3: CSARTSGSHNEQFF. CDR3 in DNA: TGCAGTGCCCGGACTAGCGGGAGCCACAATGAGCAGTTCTTC. The V gene is TRBV20-1, the J gene TRBJ2-1, with 13 bases fitting TRBD2. Losses at the gene ends were 6 bases for V and 5 bases for J; bases not matched to a gene: 4. Germline V gene data show CDR1 as DFQATT and CDR2 as SNEGSKA (reference sequence). CDR3 length: 14 residues.